Listed here are 25 T cell receptor beta chains from one sample, sequenced in a study of post-analysis software for immune sequencing data. These receptors lack a known antigen. Study outcomes and limitations: Relative to controls, patients had a few TRBV segments at higher frequency, with TRBV5-6, TRBV5-1 and TRBV20-1 among these.

Every TCR beta cDNA library bore unique molecular identifiers. TCRdb re-called the PCR reads with MiXCR, one entry per CDR3 protein. Seen here are almost 700,000 distinct CDR3 sequences, roughly three fifths observed once, and the top ten hold around 11%. Sequencing was carried out using blood. These receptor sequences come from a girl aged 2 to 10 with multiple sclerosis.

This clonotype has a handful of counts. The chain has TRBV6-5 and TRBJ1-1, with 7 bases matching TRBD1. Germline assignment: CDR1 MNHEY and CDR2 SVGAGI. This CDR3 comprises 15 residues. V was clipped by 6 bases and J by 0 bases; unmatched bases: 7. The CDR3 nucleotides read TGTGCCAGCAGGGGACAGTGGGGGATGAACACTGAAGCTTTCTTT. This encodes CASRGQWGMNTEAFF.

This clonotype has only one observation. This CDR3 reads CASSFLGGTPNEQYF. Written as DNA, the CDR3 is TGCGCCAGCAGCTTTCTCGGCGGGACTCCGAACGAGCAGTACTTC. The J gene is TRBJ2-7, the V gene TRBV5-1; possible D gene TRBD2, 6 bases. In germline, CDR1 is SGHRS, CDR2 YFSETQ. The V gene lost 2 bases and the J gene lost 5 bases, with 17 bases spanning the gap. The CDR3 sequence is 15 residues long.

The V and J genes are TRBV12-3 or TRBV12-4 and TRBJ2-1; no clear D. This CDR3 is 17 amino acids long. V was clipped by 1 base and J by 0 bases, with 13 bases between them. CDR3 coding DNA: TGTGCCAGCAGTTTAGAAACCTTACTTAGCTCCTACAATGAGCAGTTCTTC. It is translated as CASSLETLLSSYNEQFF.

This chain's CDR3 is CSVNGRDTDTQYF. For the CDR3, the DNA is TGCAGCGTTAACGGGAGGGACACAGATACGCAGTATTTT. V usage is TRBV29-1 and J usage is TRBJ2-3; TRBD2 agrees at 8 bases. Per germline, CDR1 SQVTM and CDR2 ANQGSEA. The CDR3 runs to 13 residues. J was trimmed by 2 bases and V by 5 bases; bases with no gene match: 3.

V gene TRBV12-3 or TRBV12-4 combines with J gene TRBJ1-4, with D uncertain. The V end was cut by 8 bases, the J end by 7 bases, with 17 bases between. This CDR3 spans 14 amino acids. CDR3 in DNA: TGTGCCAGCCGCCTTCCCGGGAGTTTTGAAAAACTGTTTTTT. It encodes CASRLPGSFEKLFF.

The chain links TRBV29-1 to TRBJ2-3, with D possibly being TRBD2 (5 bases). The V gene's germline CDR1 is SQVTM and CDR2 ANQGSEA. The V end lost 4 bases, the J end lost 3 bases, and 17 bases lay between the germline ends. This CDR3 region has 15 residues. CDR3 nucleotides: TGCAGCGTTGGGGTATCCGGGGAGAGAACAGATACGCAGTATTTT. Translated: CSVGVSGERTDTQYF.

This clonotype was counted between two and nine times. The rearrangement links TRBV12-3 or TRBV12-4 to TRBJ2-6; a weak D match, TRBD1 (5 bases). This CDR3 comprises 16 residues. V was cut by 3 bases and J by 1 base, with 10 bases left in between. Written as DNA, the CDR3 is TGTGCCAGCAGTTTTGGCGCAGGGTCTGGGGCCAACGTCCTGACTTTC. This sequence encodes CASSFGAGSGANVLTF.

The V and J genes are TRBV11-2 and TRBJ1-2; possibly TRBD1 for D (5 bases). Between the trimmed V and J ends, which lost 4 bases and 4 bases, there was a span of 19 bases. Germline loops: CDR1 SGHAT, CDR2 FQNNGV. This CDR3 comprises 16 residues. The CDR3, as DNA: TGTGCCAGCAGCTCCTGGACGGACGGTAGGGGCTATGGCTACACCTTC. It encodes CASSSWTDGRGYGYTF.

This chain connects TRBV12-3 or TRBV12-4 to TRBJ2-3; TRBD2 matches at 10 bases. After removal of 7 bases from V and 3 bases from J, the junction contained 4 bases not matched to a gene. The CDR3 extends over 14 amino acids. This CDR3 is CASTFSGGTDTQYF. DNA of the CDR3: TGTGCCAGCACTTTTAGCGGGGGGACAGATACGCAGTATTTT.

The J gene is TRBJ2-5, the V gene TRBV3-1; D unresolved. The CDR3 is made up of 15 amino acids. Between the trimmed V and J ends, which lost 0 bases and 0 bases, there was a span of 8 bases. Germline V gives CDR1 LGHDT, CDR2 YNNKEL (reference sequence). The CDR3 nucleotides read TGTGCCAGCAGCCAAGATAGGATGCACCAAGAGACCCAGTACTTC. It is translated as CASSQDRMHQETQYF.

The J gene is TRBJ2-3, the V gene TRBV20-1; D not certain. This CDR3 comprises 13 residues. The germline V gene has CDR1 DFQATT and CDR2 SNEGSKA (reference sequence). V was shortened by 7 bases and J by 0 bases, with 11 bases between the two germline ends. As DNA, the CDR3 is TGCAGTGAGACGGGCCAAAGCACAGATACGCAGTATTTT. This gives the protein CSETGQSTDTQYF.

This clonotype was observed a handful of times. This chain uses TRBV29-1 with TRBJ2-5, with a tentative D call TRBD1 (6 bases). Trimming removed 6 bases at V and 5 bases at J, with 19 bases between. There are 14 residues in the CDR3. Germline CDR1 is SQVTM and CDR2 is ANQGSEA. The DNA of the CDR3 is TGCAGCGTGGCCCCGACAGGACGTTGGGAGACCCAGTACTTC. Translated: CSVAPTGRWETQYF.

V gene TRBV20-1 combines with J gene TRBJ2-5; either TRBD1 or TRBD2 may supply D (5 bases each). Germline V lookup: CDR1 DFQATT, CDR2 SNEGSKA (reference sequence). Trimming cost V 5 bases and J 5 bases, with 12 bases left between them. This CDR3 is 12 amino acids long. CDR3 sequence reads: CSAGTPTETQYF. The CDR3 DNA reads as TGCAGTGCTGGGACCCCGACGGAGACCCAGTACTTC.

This chain connects TRBV2 to TRBJ2-1; the D gene is possibly TRBD1 (6 bases). This CDR3 has 14 residues. Germline V CDR1 and CDR2: SNHLY, FYNNEI. The germline V and J ends were trimmed by 10 bases and 0 bases, with 13 bases remaining between them. Here the CDR3 DNA reads TGTGCCAACCGACAGGCAAGCTCCTACAATGAGCAGTTCTTC. Protein product: CANRQASSYNEQFF.

CDR3 bases: TGTGCCAGCAGTTCCCCAGGGGGGCAAAACACTGAAGCTTTCTTT. As protein: CASSSPGGQNTEAFF. This chain connects TRBV6-6 to TRBJ1-1, with 7 bases matching TRBD1. Germline V CDR1 and CDR2: MNHNY, SVGAGI (reference sequence). This CDR3 contains 15 residues. Losses at the gene ends were 4 bases for V and 2 bases for J; bases not matched to a gene: 7.

V and J are TRBV9 and TRBJ2-1, with 8 bases lining up with TRBD2. This CDR3 has 15 residues. The V segment lost 0 bases and the J segment 4 bases; nucleotides outside the gene matches: 3. From germline, CDR1 is SGDLS and CDR2 YYNGEE. The CDR3 reads CASSVGLAPYNEQFF. For the CDR3, the DNA is TGTGCCAGCAGCGTAGGACTAGCGCCATACAATGAGCAGTTCTTC.

The CDR3 is CASSSLLGLADNEQFF. The CDR3 DNA sequence: TGTGCCAGCAGCTCCCTGCTGGGACTAGCGGACAATGAGCAGTTCTTC. The chain combines TRBV7-2 with TRBJ2-1, with 11 bases that match TRBD2. After removal of 4 bases from V and 5 bases from J, the junction contained 7 bases not matched to a gene. CDR1 is SGHTA and CDR2 is FQGNSA in the germline V gene. The CDR3 sequence is 16 residues long.

This chain joins TRBV4-3 and TRBJ2-5, with unresolved D. Germline V gives CDR1 LGHNA, CDR2 YSLEER. Deletions cut 0 bases from V and 7 bases from J, with 9 bases between. This CDR3 comprises 13 residues. The CDR3 coding sequence is TGCGCCAGCAGCCAAGAGATATCCGGGACCCAGTACTTC. Encoded protein: CASSQEISGTQYF.

This chain uses TRBV2 with TRBJ2-1; D is possibly TRBD2 (6 bases). V was pared by 0 bases and J by 0 bases, with 9 bases between. The CDR3 covers 16 residues. Germline V gene sequence: CDR1 SNHLY, CDR2 FYNNEI. The CDR3 reads CASSEAAGSSYNEQFF. In DNA form, the CDR3 reads TGTGCCAGCAGTGAAGCGGCGGGGAGCTCCTACAATGAGCAGTTCTTC.

This clonotype occurred a few times. J is TRBJ2-4 and V is TRBV21-1; the table's D call TRBD2 went unverified against the DNA. TRBV21-1 is a documented pseudogene. The CDR3 runs to 16 residues. CDR3 residues: CASNYSGTLLVNIQYF. The CDR3 nucleotides are TGTGCCAGCAACTATAGCGGAACCCTCCTCGTGAACATTCAGTACTTC.

This clonotype came up once. An end of the junction differs from the germline gene, which may be a read error. The chain has TRBV20-1 and TRBJ2-3; TRBD1 matches at 7 bases. The length of the CDR3 is 14 residues. From germline, CDR1 is DFQATT and CDR2 SNEGSKA (reference sequence). The DNA for the CDR3 is TGCAGTGCCAGAGACGACAGGGCTACAGATACGCAGTATTTT. Its protein product is CSARDDRATDTQYF.

This clonotype was counted between two and nine times. This sequence joins TRBV27 and TRBJ2-5; 7 bases are shared with TRBD1. V shed 4 bases and J 2 bases; nucleotides not matched to a gene: 4. The CDR3 runs to 14 residues. Germline V gene sequence: CDR1 MNHEY, CDR2 SMNVEV (reference sequence). The CDR3 sequence: CASSSRDRQETQYF. The CDR3 DNA reads TGTGCCAGCAGTTCCCGGGACAGACAAGAGACCCAGTACTTC.

This chain links TRBV12-3 or TRBV12-4 with TRBJ2-7; 9 nucleotides agree with TRBD1. The CDR3 length is 15 residues. V was clipped by 2 bases and J by 6 bases; unmatched bases: 8. The CDR3 DNA reads TGTGCCAGCAGTTTATCTGGGACAGGGATGGGCGAGCAGTACTTC. As protein: CASSLSGTGMGEQYF.

The V gene is TRBV29-1, the J gene TRBJ1-1; 9 bases align to TRBD1. This CDR3 is 13 amino acids long. V was clipped by 4 bases and J by 5 bases; unmatched bases: 5. CDR1 and CDR2 from the germline V gene are SQVTM and ANQGSEA. The CDR3 protein is CSVAQGAGTEAFF. The CDR3, as DNA: TGCAGCGTTGCACAGGGGGCCGGGACTGAAGCTTTCTTT.

The chain links TRBV4-2 to TRBJ1-1; D uncertain. Trimming removed 5 bases at V and 0 bases at J, with 22 bases between. CDR3 length equals 18 residues. Germline V lookup: CDR1 LGHNA, CDR2 YNFKEQ. In DNA, the CDR3 is TGTGCCAGCAGCGGCGGGAGGGAATCGGAATGGGTGAACACTGAAGCTTTCTTT. Amino acid sequence: CASSGGRESEWVNTEAFF.